This record concerns one TCR beta chain sequence. What it recognizes is unknown. Using immunoSEQ multiplex PCR, the repertoire was profiled, and TCRdb retains in-frame clones only, with some absent. The profile shows about 52,000 clones, around 94% of them singletons. The data stem from a study of OX40 agonist ivuxolimab in advanced cancers. Overall study context: Patients took ivuxolimab, an agonistic anti-OX40 (CD134) antibody.

Study-wide results and caveats: Averaged across samples, CD8+ T cells carried more expanded clones than CD4+ did. Normalized T-cell clonal expansion was also low in some nonresponders.

This clonotype was sampled from an adult with an advanced solid tumor such as melanoma, head and neck, liver or kidney cancer. The input for sequencing was CD4+ or CD8+ T cells sorted from blood, taken in a trial of the OX40 agonist ivuxolimab.

The CDR3 spells CASSQDWTPSSYEQYF. The CDR3 DNA sequence: TGCGCCAGCAGCCAAGATTGGACCCCAAGCTCCTACGAGCAGTACTTC. The chain has TRBV4-1 and TRBJ2-7; D is unresolved. CDR3 size: 16 residues. The V gene's germline CDR1 is MGHRA and CDR2 YSYEKL. Trimming left V 0 bases short and J 0 bases short, with 12 bases between.